This is a list of T cell receptor beta chains from one sample in a study of blood T cell repertoires in COVID-19. Clones were read by immunoSEQ multiplex PCR, and TCRdb kept only the in-frame ones, dropping some. Among roughly 160,000 clones listed, about 86% were seen once. Source material: peripheral blood. Every receptor here comes from a man aged 45 to 65 with active or convalescent COVID-19. CDR3s include the opening cysteine and the closing phenylalanine or tryptophan. The D gene is left open where the match is weak. Only some rows state a clone size, as once, few, many or a class for expanded clones.

TRBJ2-7 | TRBD1 | NA | TRBV10-3 | TGTGCCATCAGCCGAACAGGGGACTCCTACGAGCAGTACTTC | CAISRTGDSYEQYF
TRBJ1-5 | TRBD1 | NA | TRBV6-5 | TGTGCCAGCAGTTCCCGGACAGGTGGGAGCAATCAGCCCCAGCATTTT | CASSSRTGGSNQPQHF
TRBJ2-1 | TRBD1 | NA | TRBV5-4 | TGTGCCAGCAGCGTGGGACAGGGCATCTACAATGAGCAGTTCTTC | CASSVGQGIYNEQFF
TRBJ2-7 | NA | NA | TRBV11-3 | TGTGCCAGCAGCTTAGGTACAGGGCCCTGGTCCACCTACGAGCAGTACTTC | CASSLGTGPWSTYEQYF
TRBJ2-5 | NA | NA | TRBV3-1/TRBV3-2 | TGTGCCAGCAGCAGTCGGGGACATCAAGAGACCCAGTACTTC | CASSSRGHQETQYF
TRBJ1-1 | NA | once | TRBV6-5 | TGTGCCAGCAGCCCCACGGCCCTGGGAGAGACTGAAGCTTTCTTT | CASSPTALGETEAFF
TRBJ1-5 | TRBD1 | NA | TRBV24-1 | TGTGCCACCAGTGATAGTCAGGACAGGAATCAACAGCCCCAGCATTTT | CATSDSQDRNQQPQHF
TRBJ2-4 | NA | NA | TRBV7-9 | TGTGCCAGCAGCTTCATTACGGGTGTAGCCAAAAACATTCAGTACTTC | CASSFITGVAKNIQYF
TRBJ1-6 | NA | NA | TRBV10-3 | TGTGCCATCAGTGAGTCAGGCCCGGGGATGAATTCACCCCTCCACTTT | CAISESGPGMNSPLHF
TRBJ1-1 | TRBD1 | NA | TRBV5-4 | TGTGCCAGCAGCCCGGACAGGATTATGAACACTGAAGCTTTCTTT | CASSPDRIMNTEAFF
TRBJ2-5 | NA | NA | TRBV9 | TGTGCCAGCAGCGTAGGGTCGGAGAGGGTTCAAGAGACCCAGTACTTC | CASSVGSERVQETQYF
TRBJ2-2 | TRBD2 | NA | TRBV4-3 | TGCGCCAGCAGGAAGATAGGGTCGGGGAGGGCCGGGGAGCTGTTTTTT | CASRKIGSGRAGELFF
TRBJ1-6 | NA | NA | TRBV2 | TGTGCCAGCAGTGAAGTGCAGGATCCACCCCTCCACTTT | CASSEVQDPPLHF
TRBJ2-5 | NA | NA | TRBV6-5 | TGTGCCAGCAGTATCGCTTTTAGGGGAATGGAGACCCAGTACTTC | CASSIAFRGMETQYF
TRBJ1-5 | NA | NA | TRBV2 | TGTGCCAGCCTTGAGCTTAATAGCAATCAGCCCCAGCATTTT | CASLELNSNQPQHF
TRBJ2-7 | TRBD1 | NA | TRBV6-2/TRBV6-3 | TGTGCCAGCAGTGACAGGGGGCGCAGGGGCGAGCAGTACTTC | CASSDRGRRGEQYF
TRBJ2-7 | TRBD1 | NA | TRBV29-1 | TGCAGCGTTGAAGATTTGGGGACAGGGGACTACGAGCAGTACTTC | CSVEDLGTGDYEQYF
TRBJ2-2 | NA | NA | TRBV7-8 | TGTGCCAGCAGCCTCGTCGGGGAGCTGTTTTTT | CASSLVGELFF
TRBJ1-1 | NA | NA | TRBV5-4 | TGTGCCAGCAGCCGAGTCCAGGGTAACACTGAAGCTTTCTTT | CASSRVQGNTEAFF
TRBJ2-1 | TRBD2 | NA | TRBV27 | TGTGCCAGCAGATTAAGCGGGAGCTCCTACAATGAGCAGTTCTTC | CASRLSGSSYNEQFF
TRBJ2-7 | TRBD1 | NA | TRBV5-4 | TGTGCCAGCAGCTCACCCGGGACAGGGGGCGTCTTC | CASSSPGTGGVF
TRBJ1-3 | TRBD1 | NA | TRBV12-5 | TGTGCTAGTGGTTCGTGGACAGGCCGGAGCTCTGGAAACACCATATATTTT | CASGSWTGRSSGNTIYF
TRBJ1-2 | NA | NA | TRBV6-6 | TGTGCCAGCAGCCCCGACCAGGGGAGGGGGTATGGCTACACCTTC | CASSPDQGRGYGYTF
TRBJ2-7 | TRBD1 | NA | TRBV6-6 | TGTGCCAGCAGTACGGGACAGGGGGCCCACGAGCAGTACTTC | CASSTGQGAHEQYF
TRBJ1-4 | NA | NA | TRBV10-3 | TGTGCCATCAGTGAGTATTACGACTCGAGGGAAAAACTGTTTTTT | CAISEYYDSREKLFF
TRBJ1-2 | TRBD1 | NA | TRBV27 | TGTGCCAGCAGCCCGACAGGGGGGGGCTATGGCTACACCTTC | CASSPTGGGYGYTF
TRBJ2-3 | TRBD1 | NA | TRBV28 | TGTGCCAGCAGTCGACAGGGATCGCGGGCAGATACGCAGTATTTT | CASSRQGSRADTQYF
TRBJ1-2 | NA | NA | TRBV6-2/TRBV6-3 | TGTGCCAGCAGTATTTCATCAGGGCAGCCGACTAACTATGGCTACACCTTC | CASSISSGQPTNYGYTF
TRBJ2-1 | TRBD2 | NA | TRBV25-1 | TGTGCCAGCAGTGAATTGTCTAGCGGGAGGAGGAATGAGCAGTTCTTC | CASSELSSGRRNEQFF
TRBJ2-1 | TRBD2 | NA | TRBV24-1 | TGTGCCACCAGTGATTCAGCGGGGGGGCATATGTATGAGCAGTTCTTC | CATSDSAGGHMYEQFF